This TCR beta chain was obtained from a study of blood T cell repertoires in COVID-19. Across the study: PBMCs, B-cell-depleted T cells, or T cells provided the cDNA or gDNA that made up the material.

The CDR3 totals 15 residues. The V gene lost 9 bases and the J gene lost 2 bases, with 14 bases spanning the gap. The germline V gene encodes CDR1 LNHDA and CDR2 SQIVND (reference sequence). Only in-frame clones appear in the TCRdb table, and some are missing; sequencing was by immunoSEQ multiplex PCR. This sample has roughly 84,000 clones, with about four fifths found just once. V and J are TRBV19 and TRBJ2-6; a weak D match, TRBD2 (7 bases). The sequencing input was peripheral blood. This receptor was identified in a woman aged 40 to 50 with active or convalescent COVID-19. The CDR3 bases are TGTGCCAGCTCAGGGGAGGGGGCTGGGGCCAACGTCCTGACTTTC. Translated: CASSGEGAGANVLTF.